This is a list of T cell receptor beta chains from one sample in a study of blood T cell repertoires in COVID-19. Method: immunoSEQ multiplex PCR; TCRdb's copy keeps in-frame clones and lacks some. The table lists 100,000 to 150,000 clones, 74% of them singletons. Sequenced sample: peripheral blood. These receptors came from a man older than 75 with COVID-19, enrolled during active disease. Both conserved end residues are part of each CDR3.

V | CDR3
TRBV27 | CASSLYPYGQTYEQYF
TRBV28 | CASSGGGLSLSYEQYF
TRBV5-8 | CASSLGPQGTGELFF
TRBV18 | CASSPGTVPQTQYF
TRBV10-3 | CAISGETGTNQPQHF
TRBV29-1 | CSVEGRTSGRPEQYF
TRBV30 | CAWTPLRDRGLYEQYF
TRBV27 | CASSGLAVYNEQFF
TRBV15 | CATSSPGRGNEQFF
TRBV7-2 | CASSLVSGIGNEQFF
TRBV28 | CASRPWARGNTIYF
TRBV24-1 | CATSIQGARTQYF
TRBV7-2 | CASSLVDRGGEKLFF
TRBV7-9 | CASSLTQGYGYTF
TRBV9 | CASSVRTSGSEQFF
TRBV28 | CASMRGTLQETQYF